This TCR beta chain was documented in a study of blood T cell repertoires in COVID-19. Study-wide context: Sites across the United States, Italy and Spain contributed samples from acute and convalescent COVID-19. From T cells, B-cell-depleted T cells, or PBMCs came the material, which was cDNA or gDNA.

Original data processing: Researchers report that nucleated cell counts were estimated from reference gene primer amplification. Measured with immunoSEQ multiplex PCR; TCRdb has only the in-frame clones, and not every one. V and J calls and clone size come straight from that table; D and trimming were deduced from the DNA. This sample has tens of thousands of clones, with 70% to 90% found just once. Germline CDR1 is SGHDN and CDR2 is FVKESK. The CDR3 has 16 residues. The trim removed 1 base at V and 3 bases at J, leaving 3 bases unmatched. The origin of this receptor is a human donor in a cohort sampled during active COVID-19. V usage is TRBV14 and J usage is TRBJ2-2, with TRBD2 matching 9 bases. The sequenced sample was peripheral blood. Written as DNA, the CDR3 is TGTGCCAGCAGCCAAGGACTAGCGGTTCACACCGGGGAGCTGTTTTTT. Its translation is CASSQGLAVHTGELFF.